This TCR beta chain was recorded in a study of T cells in tuberculosis. Overall study: The T cells targeted glucose monomycolate, a mycobacterial lipid, via CD1B. In South Africa, adults with active tuberculosis were compared with IGRA-negative and latently infected IGRA-positive adolescents.

Profiling relied on immunoSEQ multiplex PCR, and the TCRdb table lists in-frame clones only, not all of them. The data show 30,000 to 45,000 clones, roughly 93% seen once. Regarding this clone: The antigen is undetermined.

In germline, CDR1 is SGHTA, CDR2 FQGNSA. The V gene end was trimmed by 2 bases and the J gene end by 5 bases; junction bases not matched to a gene: 11. This CDR3 contains 18 residues. Study findings and constraints: Smaller distances to GMM-specific TCRs suggested their expansion in active tuberculosis. GEM motif frequencies gave less than 75% accuracy; the GMM repertoire gave about 90%.

The TCR was taken from a donor aged 10 to 29 with latent tuberculosis or without tuberculosis infection. V is TRBV7-2 and J is TRBJ2-3; 12 bases line up with TRBD2. The sample comprised PBMCs. The CDR3 sequence is CASSLRSSGGATGDTQYF. The CDR3 nucleotides are TGTGCCAGCAGCTTACGGTCTAGCGGGGGGGCGACCGGAGATACGCAGTATTTT.